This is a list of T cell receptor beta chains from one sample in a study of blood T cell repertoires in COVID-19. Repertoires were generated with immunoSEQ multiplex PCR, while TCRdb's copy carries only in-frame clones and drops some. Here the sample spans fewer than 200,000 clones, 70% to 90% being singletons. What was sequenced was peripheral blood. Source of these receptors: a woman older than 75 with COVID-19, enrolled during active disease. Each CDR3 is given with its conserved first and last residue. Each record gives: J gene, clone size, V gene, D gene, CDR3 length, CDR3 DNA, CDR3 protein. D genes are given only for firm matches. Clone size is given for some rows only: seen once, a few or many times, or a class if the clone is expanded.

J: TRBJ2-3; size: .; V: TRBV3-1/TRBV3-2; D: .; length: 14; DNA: TGTGCCAGCAGCCAAGGACTAGGGACAGATACGCAGTATTTT; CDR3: CASSQGLGTDTQYF
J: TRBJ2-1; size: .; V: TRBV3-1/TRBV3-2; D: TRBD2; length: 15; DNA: TGTGCCAGCAGCCTGCCGGGACTAGCGGCAAATGAGCAGTTCTTC; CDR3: CASSLPGLAANEQFF
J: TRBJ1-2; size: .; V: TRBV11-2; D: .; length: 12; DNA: TGTGCCAGCAGCACCGAGCTAGGTGGCTACACCTTC; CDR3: CASSTELGGYTF
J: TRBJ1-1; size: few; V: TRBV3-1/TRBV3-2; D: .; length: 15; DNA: TGTGCCAGCAGCCAAGCCCCAGGGTCCGGGACTGAAGCTTTCTTT; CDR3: CASSQAPGSGTEAFF
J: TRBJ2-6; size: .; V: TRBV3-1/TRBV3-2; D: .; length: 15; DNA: TGTGCCAGCAGCCCCCGCGGGACTGGGGCCAACGTCCTGACTTTC; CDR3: CASSPRGTGANVLTF
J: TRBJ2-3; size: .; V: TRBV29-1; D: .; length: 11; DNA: TGCAGCGCCTCTGGGCGCGATACGCAGTATTTT; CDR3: CSASGRDTQYF
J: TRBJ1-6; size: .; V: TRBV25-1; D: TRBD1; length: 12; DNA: TGTGCCAGCTTTGATTCAGGGGGGCCCCTCCACTTT; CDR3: CASFDSGGPLHF
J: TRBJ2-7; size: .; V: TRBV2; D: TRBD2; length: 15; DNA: TGTGCCTCTGGACTAGCGGGCCTCTCGACATCCGAGCAGTACTTC; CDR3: CASGLAGLSTSEQYF
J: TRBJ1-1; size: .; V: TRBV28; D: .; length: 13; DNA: TGTGCCAGCAGTTTACCGGAGGGCACTGAAGCTTTCTTT; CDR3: CASSLPEGTEAFF
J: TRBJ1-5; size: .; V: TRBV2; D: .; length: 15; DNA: TGTGCCAGCAGTGTCGAGGGAGGCGGCAATCAGCCCCAGCATTTT; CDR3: CASSVEGGGNQPQHF
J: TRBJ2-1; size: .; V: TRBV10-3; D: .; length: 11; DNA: TGTGCCATCAGTCAGACTAATGAGCAGTTCTTC; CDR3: CAISQTNEQFF
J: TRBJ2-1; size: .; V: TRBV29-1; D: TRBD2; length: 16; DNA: TGCAGCGTTAAAACAGGTCTAGCGGCCTCCTACAATGAGCAGTTCTTC; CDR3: CSVKTGLAASYNEQFF
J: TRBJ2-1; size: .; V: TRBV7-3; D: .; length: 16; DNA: TGTGCCAGCAGCTTACAGGCTATCCACAGTGTCAATGAGCAGTTCTTC; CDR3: CASSLQAIHSVNEQFF
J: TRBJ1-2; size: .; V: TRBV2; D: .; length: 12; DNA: TGTGCCAGCAGCACTGAGGTGTATGGCTACACCTTC; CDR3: CASSTEVYGYTF
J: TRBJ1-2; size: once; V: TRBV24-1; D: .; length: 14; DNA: TGTGCCACCAGTGAGTCGGGTCGCTCGGGAGGCTACACCTTC; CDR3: CATSESGRSGGYTF